This entry features one T cell receptor (beta chain) sequence. Its antigen is not identified. The CDR3 length is 13 residues. Between the trimmed V and J ends, which lost 4 bases and 4 bases, there was a span of 10 bases. The germline gives CDR1 SGHAT, CDR2 FQNNGV. It was the approximately 130-subject validation cohort, separate from the approximately 700-subject first cohort, to which the donors belonged. These data come from a study of cytomegalovirus exposure and HLA in healthy donors. Across the whole study: The 130 or so validation repertoires, a later analysis reported, used the same platform as the 550 to 700 repertoires from the first cohort. Study results and limitations: In vitro checks showed that a few CMV-associated chains really do target CMV antigens.

Clones were read by immunoSEQ multiplex PCR, and TCRdb kept only the in-frame ones, dropping some. This sample has some 140,000 clones, with roughly 90% found just once. The TCR was taken from a man aged 18 to 29 in good health and CMV-seropositive. The specimen sequenced was PBMCs. The chain carries TRBV11-2 and TRBJ1-2; D not certain. The CDR3 region is CASSSRQFYGYTF. DNA of the CDR3: TGTGCCAGCAGCTCCAGGCAGTTCTATGGCTACACCTTC.